This T cell receptor beta chain was recovered during a study of blood T cell repertoires in COVID-19. Measured with immunoSEQ multiplex PCR; TCRdb has only the in-frame clones, and not every one. The table has roughly 72,000 clones, about 88% seen once. Only a few counts were recorded for this clone. The CDR3 extends over 13 amino acids. V gave up 3 bases and J gave up 4 bases, with 6 bases separating them. The germline gives CDR1 SEHNR, CDR2 FQNEAQ (reference sequence). The sample was peripheral blood. This chain uses TRBV7-9 with TRBJ1-4, with a weak D call TRBD1 (5 bases). The clonotype comes from a human donor in a cohort sampled during active COVID-19. The CDR3 sequence: CASSFDSNEKLFF. Here the CDR3 DNA reads TGTGCCAGCAGCTTCGACAGTAATGAAAAACTGTTTTTT.